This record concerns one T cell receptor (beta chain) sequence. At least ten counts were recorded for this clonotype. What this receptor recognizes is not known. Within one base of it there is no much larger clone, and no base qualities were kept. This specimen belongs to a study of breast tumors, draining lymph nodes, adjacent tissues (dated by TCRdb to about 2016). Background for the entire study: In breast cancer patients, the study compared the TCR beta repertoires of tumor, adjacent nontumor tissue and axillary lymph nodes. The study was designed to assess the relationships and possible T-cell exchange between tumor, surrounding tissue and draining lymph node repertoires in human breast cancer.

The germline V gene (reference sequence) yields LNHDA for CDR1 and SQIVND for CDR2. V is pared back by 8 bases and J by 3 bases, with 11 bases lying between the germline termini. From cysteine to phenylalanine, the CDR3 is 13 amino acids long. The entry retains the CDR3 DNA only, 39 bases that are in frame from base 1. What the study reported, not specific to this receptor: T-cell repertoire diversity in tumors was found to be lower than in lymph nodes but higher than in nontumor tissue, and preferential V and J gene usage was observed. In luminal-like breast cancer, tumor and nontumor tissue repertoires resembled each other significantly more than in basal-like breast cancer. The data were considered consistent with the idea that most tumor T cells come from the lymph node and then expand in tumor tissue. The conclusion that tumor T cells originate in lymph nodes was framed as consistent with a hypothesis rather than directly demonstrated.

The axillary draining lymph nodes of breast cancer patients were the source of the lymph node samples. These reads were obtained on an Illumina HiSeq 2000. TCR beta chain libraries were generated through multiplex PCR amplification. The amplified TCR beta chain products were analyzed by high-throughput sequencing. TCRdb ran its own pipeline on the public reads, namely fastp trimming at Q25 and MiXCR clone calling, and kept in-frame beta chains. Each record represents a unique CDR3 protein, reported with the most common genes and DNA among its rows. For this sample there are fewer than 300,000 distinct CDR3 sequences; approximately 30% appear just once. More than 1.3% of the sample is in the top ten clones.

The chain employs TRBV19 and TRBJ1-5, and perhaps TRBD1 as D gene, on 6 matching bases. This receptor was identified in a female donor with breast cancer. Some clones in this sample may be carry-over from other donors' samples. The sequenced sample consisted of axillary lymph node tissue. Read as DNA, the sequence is TGTGCCAGTTCTGACAGGACCAATCAGCCCCAGCATTTT. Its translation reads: CASSDRTNQPQHF.